One and the same sample provided the 15 T cell receptor beta chains below, sequenced in a study of blood T cell repertoires in COVID-19. Sequencing used immunoSEQ multiplex PCR; TCRdb keeps in-frame clones, though not all of them. Of under 300,000 clones listed, roughly 93% are singletons. The sample consisted of PBMCs or T cells enriched from blood (not recorded which). The receptor source for this set is a middle-aged woman with acute COVID-19.

The rearrangement joins TRBV5-6 to TRBJ1-6; tentative D call: TRBD1 (5 bases). The CDR3 runs to 16 residues. V was shortened by 1 base and J by 5 bases, with 13 bases between the two germline ends. Germline V CDR1 and CDR2: SGHDT, YYEEEE. The CDR3 loop is CASSLTGAKDNSPLHF. CDR3 bases: TGTGCCAGCAGCTTGACAGGCGCCAAGGATAATTCACCCCTCCACTTT.

This clone was observed once. The chain couples TRBV27 to TRBJ2-1; TRBD1 matches 8 bases. This CDR3 region has 14 residues. CDR1 is MNHEY and CDR2 is SMNVEV in the germline V gene (reference sequence). The V gene end was trimmed by 2 bases and the J gene end by 10 bases; junction bases not matched to a gene: 7. The CDR3 reads CASSLSAGTGEQFF. Here the CDR3 DNA reads TGTGCCAGCAGTTTAAGCGCGGGGACAGGCGAGCAGTTCTTC.

In nucleotides, the CDR3 is TGTGCCAGCAGCCAACGCGCCACGACAGTAGAAGCTTTCTTT. As protein: CASSQRATTVEAFF. The chain couples TRBV3-1 (or the pseudogene TRBV3-2) to TRBJ1-1, with a possible D match to TRBD1 (5 bases). CDR3 length: 14 residues. Germline V gene data show CDR1 as LGHDT and CDR2 as YNNKEL (reference sequence). The V end lost 2 bases, the J end lost 8 bases, and 15 bases lay between the germline ends.

This chain uses TRBV4-3 with TRBJ2-2, with 8 positions matching TRBD2. Germline lookup yields CDR1 LGHNA and CDR2 YSLEER. V lost 2 bases to trimming and J lost 4 bases; unmatched junction nucleotides: 9. This CDR3 spans 17 amino acids. CDR3 DNA sequence: TGCGCCAGCAGCCAAAACCCCGGGACTAGGAGCACCGGGGAGCTGTTTTTT. Its protein product is CASSQNPGTRSTGELFF.

This chain connects TRBV6-2 or TRBV6-3 to TRBJ1-1; D not certain. This CDR3 is built from 14 residues. Germline values: CDR1 MNHEY, CDR2 SVGEGT. Trimming left V 0 bases short and J 3 bases short, with 8 bases between. The CDR3 loop reads CASSYSSVYTEAFF. As DNA, the CDR3 is TGTGCCAGCAGTTACTCCTCGGTTTACACTGAAGCTTTCTTT.

The chain recombines TRBV6-5 with TRBJ2-7, with 7 bases fitting TRBD1. The CDR3 has 15 residues. The germline gives CDR1 MNHEY, CDR2 SVGAGI. V trimming: 6 bases; J trimming: 2 bases; junction bases outside the gene matches: 10. This chain's CDR3 is CASRRIRQGPYEQYF. The DNA of the CDR3 is TGTGCCAGCAGGAGAATCCGACAGGGACCCTACGAGCAGTACTTC.

CDR3 sequence (DNA): TGTGCCAGCAGTTTCAACAGGGACTATGGCTACACCTTC. Amino acid sequence: CASSFNRDYGYTF. V gene TRBV28 combines with J gene TRBJ1-2; D is possibly TRBD1 (6 bases). CDR1 and CDR2 (germline): MDHEN, SYDVKM. V lost 3 bases to trimming and J lost 3 bases, with 8 bases between them. This CDR3 is 13 amino acids long.

This clone came up a few times. The CDR3 region is CASSIVGTVYGYTF. The CDR3 nucleotides are TGTGCCAGTAGTATAGTCGGGACAGTCTATGGCTACACCTTC. V and J are TRBV19 and TRBJ1-2, with 7 bases aligning to TRBD1. J lost 4 bases, V lost 1 base, and 3 bases had no gene match. The length of the CDR3 is 14 residues. From germline, CDR1 is LNHDA and CDR2 SQIVND (reference sequence). Using reference TRBV19 and TRBJ1-2 for the parts outside the CDR3, the full variable domain is DGGITQSPKYLFRKEGQNVTLSCEQNLNHDAMYWYRQDPGQGLRLIYYSQIVNDFQKGDIAEGYSVSREKKESFPLTVTSAQKNPTAFYLCASSIVGTVYGYTFGSGTRLTVV.

This rearrangement joins TRBV7-2 to TRBJ1-1; 7 bases map to TRBD1. Germline lookup yields CDR1 SGHTA and CDR2 FQGNSA. CDR3 length: 15 amino acids. Unmatched junction bases numbered 6, after V lost 5 bases and J lost 0 bases. Here the CDR3 DNA reads TGTGCCAGCAGCCCGAAGACAGGGCTGAACACTGAAGCTTTCTTT. It specifies CASSPKTGLNTEAFF. The full variable domain, rest sourced from reference TRBV7-2 and TRBJ1-1, is GAGVSQSPSNKVTEKGKDVELRCDPISGHTALYWYRQSLGQGLEFLIYFQGNSAPDKSGLPSDRFSAERTGGSVSTLTIQRTQQEDSAVYLCASSPKTGLNTEAFFGQGTRLTVV.

V gene TRBV6-5 combines with J gene TRBJ1-5; D is possibly TRBD1 (5 bases). Germline-derived CDR1 and CDR2 are MNHEY and SVGAGI. V lost 5 bases to trimming and J lost 0 bases, with 11 bases between them. The CDR3 loop spans 15 amino acids. The CDR3 is CASSPDILSNQPQHF. CDR3 coding DNA: TGTGCCAGCAGTCCGGACATACTTAGCAATCAGCCCCAGCATTTT.

Concerning this clone itself: This CDR3 is also generated by other DNA sequences in the sample. The chain carries TRBV5-1 and TRBJ1-3; D perhaps matches TRBD1 (6 bases). The CDR3 extends over 14 amino acids. Trimming removed 2 bases from V and 1 base from J, with 7 bases in between. Germline CDR1 reads SGHRS; CDR2 reads YFSETQ. CDR3 sequence reads: CASSLQGSGNTIYF. The CDR3 DNA sequence: TGCGCCAGCAGCTTACAGGGTTCTGGAAACACCATATATTTT. The whole variable domain, remainder taken from reference TRBV5-1 and TRBJ1-3, is KAGVTQTPRYLIKTRGQQVTLSCSPISGHRSVSWYQQTPGQGLQFLFEYFSETQRNKGNFPGRFSGRQFSNSRSEMNVSTLELGDSALYLCASSLQGSGNTIYFGEGSWLTVV.

The chain employs TRBV6-2 or TRBV6-3 and TRBJ2-2; the match to TRBD2 covers 8 bases. The CDR3 sequence is 15 residues long. Germline CDR1 MNHEY, CDR2 SVGEGT. Germline trimming cut 6 bases from V and 9 bases from J; bases unmatched to any gene: 12. As DNA, the CDR3 is TGTGCCAGCAGCGATCTCAGGCGGGGGGCCCGGGAGCTGTTTTTT. Its translation: CASSDLRRGARELFF.

This chain links TRBV7-9 with TRBJ1-3; the D gene is possibly TRBD1 (5 bases). The CDR3 is 17 amino acids. V shed 1 base and J shed 2 bases, with 15 bases lying between them. Germline lookup yields CDR1 SEHNR and CDR2 FQNEAQ (reference sequence). The chain's CDR3 is CASSLGLGEGTGNTIYF. Here the CDR3 DNA reads TGTGCCAGCAGCTTAGGCCTCGGGGAGGGGACTGGAAACACCATATATTTT. Full variable domain (missing parts from reference TRBV7-9 and TRBJ1-3): DTGVSQNPRHKITKRGQNVTFRCDPISEHNRLYWYRQTLGQGPEFLTYFQNEAQLEKSRLLSDRFSAERPKGSFSTLEIQRTEQGDSAMYLCASSLGLGEGTGNTIYFGEGSWLTVV.

This rearrangement joins TRBV9 to TRBJ2-1, with TRBD2 matching 13 bases. The CDR3 runs to 16 residues. With 3 bases clipped from V and 3 bases from J, the junction kept 3 bases outside the gene matches. Germline CDR1 reads SGDLS; CDR2 reads YYNGEE. The CDR3 nucleotides are TGTGCCAGCAGCGAGACTAGCGGGAGGATCTACAATGAGCAGTTCTTC. It codes for CASSETSGRIYNEQFF.

This chain uses TRBV28 with TRBJ1-5; 12 nucleotides align to TRBD1. Germline V CDR1 and CDR2: MDHEN, SYDVKM. Trimming removed 6 bases from V and 6 bases from J; junction bases left unmatched: 9. This CDR3 spans 16 amino acids. CDR3 nucleotide sequence: TGTGCCAGCAGGTCGGGGACAGGGGGCTTGGGTCAGCCCCAGCATTTT. This sequence encodes CASRSGTGGLGQPQHF.